This T cell receptor beta chain was sequenced during a study of CD8 T cells in cerebrospinal fluid in Alzheimer's disease. TCRdb processed the 10x single-cell sequencing reads again and assigns one entry to each CDR3 protein, with no DNA. Across about 1,400 distinct CDR3 sequences, the top ten clones capture approximately 19% of the sample. CDR3 length: 16 amino acids. CDR1 and CDR2 from the germline V gene are SGHAT and FQNNGV. This clonotype was sampled from a human donor with mild cognitive impairment. Sequences were obtained from cerebrospinal fluid. The rearrangement uses TRBV11-2 and TRBJ2-5; the D call of TRBD2 rests on TCRdb alone, since no DNA is present to check it. CDR3 in amino acids: CASSTQPGLATETQYF.